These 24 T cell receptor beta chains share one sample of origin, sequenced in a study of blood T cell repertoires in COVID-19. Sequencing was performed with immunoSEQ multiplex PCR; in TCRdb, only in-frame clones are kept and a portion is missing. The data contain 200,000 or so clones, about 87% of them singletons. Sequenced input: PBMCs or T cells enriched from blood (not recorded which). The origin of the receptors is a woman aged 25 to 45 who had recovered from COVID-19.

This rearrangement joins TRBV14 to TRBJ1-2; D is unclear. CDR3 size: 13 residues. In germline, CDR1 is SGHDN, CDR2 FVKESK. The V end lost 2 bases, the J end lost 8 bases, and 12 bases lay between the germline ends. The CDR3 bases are TGTGCCAGCAGCCAATTACGGGGAGAGGGCTACACCTTC. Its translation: CASSQLRGEGYTF. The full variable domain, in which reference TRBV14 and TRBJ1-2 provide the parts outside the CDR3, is EAGVTQFPSHSVIEKGQTVTLRCDPISGHDNLYWYRRVMGKEIKFLLHFVKESKQDESGMPNNRFLAERTGGTYSTLKVQPAELEDSGVYFCASSQLRGEGYTFGSGTRLTVV.

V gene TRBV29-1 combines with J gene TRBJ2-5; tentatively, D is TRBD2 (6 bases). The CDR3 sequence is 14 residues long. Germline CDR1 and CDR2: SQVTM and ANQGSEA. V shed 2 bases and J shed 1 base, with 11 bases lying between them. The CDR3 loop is CSVERVGGQETQYF. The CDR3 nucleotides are TGCAGCGTTGAACGGGTGGGGGGCCAAGAGACCCAGTACTTC.

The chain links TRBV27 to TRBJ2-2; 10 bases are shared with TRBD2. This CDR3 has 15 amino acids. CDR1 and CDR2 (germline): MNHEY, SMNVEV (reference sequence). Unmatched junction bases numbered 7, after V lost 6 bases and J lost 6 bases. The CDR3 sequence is CASREAGGQAGELFF. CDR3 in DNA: TGTGCCAGCAGAGAAGCGGGGGGGCAGGCCGGGGAGCTGTTTTTT.

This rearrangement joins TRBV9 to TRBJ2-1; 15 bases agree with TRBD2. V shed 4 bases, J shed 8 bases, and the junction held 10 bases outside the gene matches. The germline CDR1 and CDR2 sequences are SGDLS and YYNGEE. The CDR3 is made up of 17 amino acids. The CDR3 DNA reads TGTGCCAGCAGCCAGGTGGGACTAGCGGGGGGTACGTATGAGCAGTTCTTC. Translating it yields CASSQVGLAGGTYEQFF.

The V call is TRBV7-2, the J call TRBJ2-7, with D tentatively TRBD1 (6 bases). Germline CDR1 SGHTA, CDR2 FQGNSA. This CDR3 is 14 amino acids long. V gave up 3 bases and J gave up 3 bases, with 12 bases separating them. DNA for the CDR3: TGTGCCAGCAGCTTTGGGACACCGGGCTACGAGCAGTACTTC. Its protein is CASSFGTPGYEQYF.

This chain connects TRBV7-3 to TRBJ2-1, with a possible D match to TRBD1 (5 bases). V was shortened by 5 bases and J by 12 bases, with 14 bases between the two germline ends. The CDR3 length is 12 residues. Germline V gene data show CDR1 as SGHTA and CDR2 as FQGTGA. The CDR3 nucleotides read TGTGCCAGCAGCCCTGATGGAGACAGGCAGTTCTTC. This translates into CASSPDGDRQFF.

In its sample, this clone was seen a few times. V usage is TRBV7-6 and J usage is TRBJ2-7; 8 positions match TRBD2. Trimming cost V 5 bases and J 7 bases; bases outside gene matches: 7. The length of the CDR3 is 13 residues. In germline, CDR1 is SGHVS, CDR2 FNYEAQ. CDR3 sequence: CASSAGTRVEQYF. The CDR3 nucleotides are TGTGCCAGCAGCGCAGGGACTAGGGTTGAGCAGTACTTC.

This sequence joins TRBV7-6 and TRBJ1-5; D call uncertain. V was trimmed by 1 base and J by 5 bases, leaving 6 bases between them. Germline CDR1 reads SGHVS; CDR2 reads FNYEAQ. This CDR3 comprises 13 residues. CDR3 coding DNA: TGTGCCAGCAGCTTAGGGCTGTATCAGCCCCAGCATTTT. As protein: CASSLGLYQPQHF. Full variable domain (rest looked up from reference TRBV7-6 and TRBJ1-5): GAGVSQSPRYKVTKRGQDVALRCDPISGHVSLYWYRQALGQGPEFLTYFNYEAQQDKSGLPNDRFSAERPEGSISTLTIQRTEQRDSAMYRCASSLGLYQPQHFGDGTRLSIL.

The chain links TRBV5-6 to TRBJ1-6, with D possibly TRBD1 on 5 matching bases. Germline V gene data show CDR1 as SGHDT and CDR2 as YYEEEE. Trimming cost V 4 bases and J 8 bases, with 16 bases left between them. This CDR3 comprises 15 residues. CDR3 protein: CASSLGDSFYSPLHF. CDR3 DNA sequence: TGTGCCAGCAGCCTTGGTGACAGTTTCTATTCACCCCTCCACTTT.

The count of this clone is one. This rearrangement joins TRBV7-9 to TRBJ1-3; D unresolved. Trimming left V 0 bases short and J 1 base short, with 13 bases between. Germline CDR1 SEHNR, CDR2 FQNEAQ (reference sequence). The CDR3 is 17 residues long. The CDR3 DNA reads TGTGCCAGCAGCTTAGCGCGGGCAGCGGCGTCTGGAAACACCATATATTTT. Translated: CASSLARAAASGNTIYF.

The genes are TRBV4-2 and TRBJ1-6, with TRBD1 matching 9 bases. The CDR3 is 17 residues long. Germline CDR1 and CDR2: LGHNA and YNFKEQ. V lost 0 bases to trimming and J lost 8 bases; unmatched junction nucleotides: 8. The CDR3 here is CASSQDGDRAWDSPLHF. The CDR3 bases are TGTGCCAGCAGCCAAGATGGGGACAGGGCGTGGGATTCACCCCTCCACTTT.

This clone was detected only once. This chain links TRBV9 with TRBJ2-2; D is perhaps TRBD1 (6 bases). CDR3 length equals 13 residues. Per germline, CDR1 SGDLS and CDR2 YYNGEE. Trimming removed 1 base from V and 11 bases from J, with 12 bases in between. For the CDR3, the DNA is TGTGCCAGCAGCGTAACAGGGAACGGCGAGCTGTTTTTT. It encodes CASSVTGNGELFF.

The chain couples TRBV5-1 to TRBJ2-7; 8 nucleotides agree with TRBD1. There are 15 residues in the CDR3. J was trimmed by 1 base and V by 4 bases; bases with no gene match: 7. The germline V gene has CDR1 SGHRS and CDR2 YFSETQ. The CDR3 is CASSVDRESSYEQYF. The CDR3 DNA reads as TGCGCCAGCAGCGTGGACAGGGAATCATCCTACGAGCAGTACTTC.

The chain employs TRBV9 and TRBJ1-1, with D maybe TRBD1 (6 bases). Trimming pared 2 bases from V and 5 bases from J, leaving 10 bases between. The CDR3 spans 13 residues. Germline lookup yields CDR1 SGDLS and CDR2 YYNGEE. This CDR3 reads CASSVTGRTEAFF. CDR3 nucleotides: TGTGCCAGCAGCGTCACAGGGAGAACTGAAGCTTTCTTT.

CDR3 in amino acids: CASSLSGGARRTQYF. CDR3 in DNA: TGCGCCAGCAGCCTTAGCGGGGGGGCTCGAAGGACCCAGTACTTC. The chain combines TRBV4-1 with TRBJ2-5; 11 bases are a match to TRBD2. Germline lookup yields CDR1 MGHRA and CDR2 YSYEKL. The V segment lost 4 bases and the J segment 7 bases; nucleotides outside the gene matches: 8. The CDR3 consists of 15 residues.

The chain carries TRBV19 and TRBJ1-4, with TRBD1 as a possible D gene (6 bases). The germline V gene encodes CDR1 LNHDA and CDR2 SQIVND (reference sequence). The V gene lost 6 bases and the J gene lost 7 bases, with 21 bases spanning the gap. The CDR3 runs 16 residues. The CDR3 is CASSLSIGTTGEKLFF. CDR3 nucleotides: TGTGCCAGTAGCCTTAGCATTGGGACAACGGGTGAAAAACTGTTTTTT. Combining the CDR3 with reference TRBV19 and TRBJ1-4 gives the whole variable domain DGGITQSPKYLFRKEGQNVTLSCEQNLNHDAMYWYRQDPGQGLRLIYYSQIVNDFQKGDIAEGYSVSREKKESFPLTVTSAQKNPTAFYLCASSLSIGTTGEKLFFGSGTQLSVL.

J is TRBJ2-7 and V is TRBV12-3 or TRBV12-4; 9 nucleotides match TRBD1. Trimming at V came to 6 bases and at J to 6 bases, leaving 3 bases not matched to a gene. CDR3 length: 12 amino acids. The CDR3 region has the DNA TGTGCCAGCAGGTCGACAGGGGGCGAGCAGTACTTC. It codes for CASRSTGGEQYF.

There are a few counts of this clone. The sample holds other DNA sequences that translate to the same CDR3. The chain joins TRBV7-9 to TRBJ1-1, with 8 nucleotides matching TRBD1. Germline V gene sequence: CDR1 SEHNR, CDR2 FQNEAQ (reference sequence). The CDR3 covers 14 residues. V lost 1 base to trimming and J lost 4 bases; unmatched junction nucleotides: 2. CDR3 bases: TGTGCCAGCAGCTTAGTACAGGGGGGCACTGAAGCTTTCTTT. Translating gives CASSLVQGGTEAFF.

Here the CDR3 DNA reads TGTGCCAGCAGCCACAGGGGTGACACTGAAGCTTTCTTT. It encodes CASSHRGDTEAFF. J is TRBJ1-1 and V is TRBV12-3 or TRBV12-4, with 7 bases aligning to TRBD1. The CDR3 has 13 amino acids. V was clipped by 6 bases and J by 3 bases; unmatched bases: 4.

The CDR3 loop is CASSLTSNANTGELFF. For the CDR3, the DNA is TGTGCCAGCTCACTGACTAGCAACGCGAACACCGGGGAGCTGTTTTTT. The genes are TRBV18 and TRBJ2-2; 7 positions match TRBD2. This CDR3 has 16 amino acids. From germline, CDR1 is KGHSH and CDR2 LQKENI. The V and J ends lost 4 bases and 0 bases, in that order; junction bases with no gene match: 5.

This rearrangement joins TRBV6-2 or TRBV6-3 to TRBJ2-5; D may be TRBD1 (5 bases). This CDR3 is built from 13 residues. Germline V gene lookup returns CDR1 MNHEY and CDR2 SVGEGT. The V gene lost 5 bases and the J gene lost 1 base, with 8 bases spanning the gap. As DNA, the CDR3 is TGTGCCAGCAGTCGACAGTCCCAAGAGACCCAGTACTTC. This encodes CASSRQSQETQYF.

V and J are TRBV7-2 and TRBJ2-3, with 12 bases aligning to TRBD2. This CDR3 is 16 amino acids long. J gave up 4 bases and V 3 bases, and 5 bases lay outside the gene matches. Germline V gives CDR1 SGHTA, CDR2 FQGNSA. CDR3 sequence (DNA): TGTGCCAGCAGCTTTCCCCTAGCGGGGGGGCCAGATACGCAGTATTTT. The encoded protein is CASSFPLAGGPDTQYF.

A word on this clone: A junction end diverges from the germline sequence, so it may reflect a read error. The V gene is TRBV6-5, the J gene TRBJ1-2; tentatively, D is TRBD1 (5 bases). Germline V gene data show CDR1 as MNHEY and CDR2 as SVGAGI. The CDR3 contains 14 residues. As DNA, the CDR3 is TGTGCCAGCACATTAGACAGCCCATTCTATCGCTACACCTTC. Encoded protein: CASTLDSPFYRYTF.

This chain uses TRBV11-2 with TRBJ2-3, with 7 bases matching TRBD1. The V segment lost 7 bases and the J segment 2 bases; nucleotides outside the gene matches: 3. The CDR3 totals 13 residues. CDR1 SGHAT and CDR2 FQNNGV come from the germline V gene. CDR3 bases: TGTGCCAGCAACGGACAGGCCACAGATACGCAGTATTTT. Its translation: CASNGQATDTQYF. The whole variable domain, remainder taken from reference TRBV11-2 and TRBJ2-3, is EAGVAQSPRYKIIEKRQSVAFWCNPISGHATLYWYQQILGQGPKLLIQFQNNGVVDDSQLPKDRFSAERLKGVDSTLKIQPAKLEDSAVYLCASNGQATDTQYFGPGTRLTVL.